The sequence of this TCR beta chain was determined in a study of T cell responses to AZD1222 COVID-19 vaccine. Germline CDR1 reads SGDLS; CDR2 reads YYNGEE. The CDR3 is made up of 13 amino acids. V lost 0 bases to trimming and J lost 10 bases, with 8 bases between them. Sequenced by immunoSEQ multiplex PCR; TCRdb stores in-frame clones only, minus some. The sample holds under 150,000 clones; less than 95% are singletons and the top ten take around 6.9%. To note about this clone: Its specificity is unknown.

Study-wide results and caveats: Baseline antibody screening turned up just a handful of seropositive AZD1222 recipients. In the spike-specific TCR repertoire, nearly half reportedly target unmutated variant regions. A rise in Spike-specific TCR breadth and depth followed two AZD1222 doses. White British ancestry dominated among donors, who included more females, and clonal diversity was possibly underestimated.

The origin of this receptor is an adult in good health. The V and J genes are TRBV9 and TRBJ1-6; no definite D call. The material was peripheral blood, obtained on day 0 of AZD1222 vaccination. The CDR3 DNA reads TGTGCCAGCAGCGTAGAAGGGAACTCACCCCTCCACTTT. Its protein is CASSVEGNSPLHF.